The clone carrying this T cell receptor (beta chain) was recorded a few times. The sample is drawn from a study of blood T cells in healthy people across ages. The CDR3 spans 16 residues. The germline gives CDR1 DFQATT, CDR2 SNEGSKA (reference sequence). V dropped 0 bases and J dropped 5 bases, with 18 bases sitting between them. The second PCR ran about 6 to 11 cycles with a sample-barcoded 5' primer and J-beta primers. TCRdb re-called the 5' RACE reads with MiXCR, one entry per CDR3 protein. Here the sample spans 1.5 million to 2 million distinct CDR3 sequences, around 42% being singletons. Input material: blood. V is TRBV20-1 and J is TRBJ2-3; the D is unclear. The sequence derives from a human donor in good health. The CDR3 is CSARDPARWAKDTQYF. DNA of the CDR3: TGCAGTGCTAGAGATCCCGCCCGGTGGGCTAAAGATACGCAGTATTTT.